This T cell receptor beta chain is drawn from a study of vaccination and CD4 T cells after COVID-19. Trimming removed 2 bases at V and 5 bases at J, with 10 bases between. CDR1 SGHTA and CDR2 FQGNSA come from the germline V gene. The CDR3 length is 14 residues. The time point: late sampling 161 to 241 days after vaccination in three convalescent patients. The treatment: approximately nine-day PBMC culture with coronavirus spike peptide pools or control peptides (ViraFEST assay). The Oncomine TCR Beta short-read assay generated sequence data from the DNA of cultured CD4+ T cells. DNA came from CD4+ T cells after culture. A single record per CDR3 protein comes from TCRdb applying MiXCR to the PCR reads. The sample contains roughly 28,000 distinct CDR3 sequences, around two fifths of which appear only once. On this clonotype itself: Its antigen is undetermined.

Sequences were derived from CD4+ T cells from blood, cultured in vitro, sampled about 7 months after SARS-CoV-2 vaccination. This TCR derives from a human donor who had recovered from COVID-19. The rearrangement joins TRBV7-2 to TRBJ1-5; no clear D gene. CDR3 residues: CASSLFEGDQPQHF. For the CDR3, the DNA is TGTGCCAGCAGCTTATTTGAGGGAGATCAGCCCCAGCATTTT.